Each of the 7 T cell receptor delta chains below was sequenced from the same sample in a study of gamma-delta T cells after stem cell transplantation. TCRdb re-processed the RT-PCR reads via CATT. The sample contains roughly 1,500 delta-chain clones, about 1.5% of which appear only once. Sequencing used gamma-delta T cells. The receptors come from a human donor. It is not recorded whose cells these are; they may come from a transplant donor.

In its sample, this clone was seen a few times. A far larger clone is just one base off, so this is likely a read error. The sample carries other DNA sequences with the same CDR3. This chain connects TRDV2 to TRDJ1; 8 bases line up with TRDD3. The CDR3 loop spans 16 amino acids. CDR1 is GEAIGNYY and CDR2 is EKD in the germline V gene. V gave up 4 bases and J gave up 0 bases; unmatched junction bases: 9. CDR3 amino acids: CACDALLGAYTDKLIF. The DNA of the CDR3 is TGTGCCTGTGATGCTTTACTGGGGGCGTACACCGATAAACTCATCTTT.

This clone ranks as medium-sized. The chain recombines TRDV2 with TRDJ1; 12 bases map to TRDD3. Germline CDR1 GEAIGNYY, CDR2 EKD. V dropped 3 bases and J dropped 2; count of bases not matched to a gene: 6. The CDR3 totals 16 residues. The CDR3 protein is CACDRLGDTLTDKLIF. As DNA, the CDR3 is TGTGCCTGTGACCGACTGGGGGATACTTTGACCGATAAACTCATCTTT.

As for this clone: TCRdb pairs this DNA with a much larger clone's protein that differs at residue 9, likely a read error; the protein shown was translated from the DNA. The V call is TRDV2, the J call TRDJ1, with 9 positions matching TRDD2. V shed 4 bases, J shed 0 bases, and the junction held 17 bases outside the gene matches. The CDR3 is 19 amino acids. CDR1 and CDR2 (germline): GEAIGNYY, EKD. This chain's CDR3 is CACEPLPTSGDGYTDKLIF. As DNA, the CDR3 is TGTGCCTGTGAACCCCTTCCTACCTCGGGGGACGGGTACACCGATAAACTCATCTTT.

In regard to this clone: Translating this DNA gives a protein that differs at residue 5 from the TCRdb one, which belongs to a much larger clone; a read error is likely, and the protein shown is this translation. This CDR3 is also generated by other DNA sequences in the sample. CDR3 in amino acids: CACDSLLGDTGKLIF. The CDR3 coding sequence is TGTGCCTGTGACTCCCTACTGGGGGATACCGGTAAACTCATCTTT. The rearrangement links TRDV2 to TRDJ1; 12 bases match TRDD3. This CDR3 comprises 15 residues. Germline lookup yields CDR1 GEAIGNYY and CDR2 EKD.

This clone was counted only a few times. TCRdb lists the protein of a much larger clone for this DNA, which differs at residue 14, so this is likely a read error; the protein given here is translated from the DNA itself. This chain connects TRDV2 to TRDJ1; a weak D match, TRDD3 (6 bases). The CDR3 contains 18 residues. Germline assignment: CDR1 GEAIGNYY and CDR2 EKD. DNA for the CDR3: TGTGCCTGTGACCCCGTTGGGGATCGTAAGCACTCCACCGGTAAACTCATCTTT. Its translation is CACDPVGDRKHSTGKLIF.

This clone was recorded a few times. This may be a read error: a much more frequent sequence differs by one nucleotide. The V call is TRDV2, the J call TRDJ1, with D perhaps matching TRDD3 (5 bases). The CDR3 extends over 18 amino acids. In germline, CDR1 is GEAIGNYY, CDR2 EKD. Between the trimmed V and J ends, which lost 8 bases and 0 bases, there was a span of 27 bases. This CDR3 is CASTVGTGDPDDTDKLIF. For the CDR3, the DNA is TGTGCCTCCACGGTGGGTACCGGGGACCCCGATGACACCGATAAACTCATCTTT.

Only a few counts were recorded for this clone. A far larger clone is a single base away, which makes a read error likely. Other DNA sequences from this sample encode an identical CDR3 as well. The rearrangement uses TRDV2 and TRDJ1; TRDD3 is a possible D gene (5 bases). The germline CDR1 and CDR2 sequences are GEAIGNYY and EKD. CDR3 size: 17 residues. This CDR3 is CACDAAGPVGTRNKLIF. In DNA, the CDR3 is TGTGCGTGTGACGCCGCCGGCCCGGTGGGGACAAGGAATAAACTCATCTTT.